This T cell receptor beta chain was obtained from a study of regulatory T cells in long-lasting Graves disease. Indicated time point: newly diagnosed GD, antithyroid drugs for less than 3 months. PBMCs were the source of the RNA used for TCR sequencing. According to the study, TCR beta libraries were built with iRepertoire HTBI primers and CDR3-region Arm-PCR. TCRdb called the multiplex PCR reads again in MiXCR, with one record for every CDR3 protein. The sample lists 400,000 to 500,000 distinct CDR3 sequences, around 15% occurring once. The CDR3 extends over 14 amino acids. Looked up from germline, CDR1 is ENHRY and CDR2 is SYGVKD. V was pared by 4 bases and J by 7 bases, with 9 bases of the junction left unmatched. The same sample was also used in a study of T cells in Graves' hyperthyroidism and ophthalmopathy.

The sample was peripheral blood mononuclear cells (PBMCs), taken at new diagnosis, from a patient treated with antithyroid drugs. The sequence was collected from a woman in her forties or fifties with Graves disease. This sequence joins TRBV10-3 and TRBJ2-7, with TRBD2 identical over 8 bases. Here the CDR3 reads CAISGGLVMIEQYF. The DNA for the CDR3 is TGTGCCATCAGTGGGGGACTAGTGATGATAGAGCAGTACTTC.